Sequencing of this T cell receptor beta chain was carried out in a study of T cell responses to AZD1222 COVID-19 vaccine. Measured with immunoSEQ multiplex PCR; TCRdb has only the in-frame clones, and not every one. The data contain 100,000 to 120,000 clones, around 84% of them singletons. CDR3 length equals 16 residues. The germline V gene encodes CDR1 SGHRS and CDR2 YFSETQ. With V trimmed by 0 bases and J by 0 bases, 4 bases remained unmatched. This clonotype was obtained from an adult in good health. The V and J genes are TRBV5-1 and TRBJ1-2, with TRBD1 matching 8 bases. The input for sequencing was peripheral blood, taken on day 0 of AZD1222 vaccination. Here the CDR3 reads CASSLDGQGTNYGYTF. The CDR3 coding sequence is TGCGCCAGCAGCTTGGACGGACAGGGAACTAACTATGGCTACACCTTC. The full variable domain, its missing parts supplied by reference TRBV5-1 and TRBJ1-2, is KAGVTQTPRYLIKTRGQQVTLSCSPISGHRSVSWYQQTPGQGLQFLFEYFSETQRNKGNFPGRFSGRQFSNSRSEMNVSTLELGDSALYLCASSLDGQGTNYGYTFGSGTRLTVV.